This T cell receptor (beta chain) was sequenced for a study of regulatory T cells in long-lasting Graves disease. Time point defined: newly diagnosed GD, antithyroid drugs for less than 3 months. Following extraction of RNA from PBMCs, that RNA was used to make the TCR library. In this sample, this clonotype turned up many times. Through Arm-PCR of CDR3 regions and iRepertoire HTBI primers, TCR beta libraries were built. TCRdb re-called the multiplex PCR reads through MiXCR, storing one row per CDR3 protein. Among 520,000 or so distinct CDR3 sequences listed, more than 10% were seen once. The same data also went into a second study, on T cells in Graves' hyperthyroidism and ophthalmopathy.

The specimen was peripheral blood mononuclear cells (PBMCs), collected at new diagnosis, from a patient treated with antithyroid drugs. The source of this sequence is a woman younger than 45 with Graves disease.

The CDR3 DNA reads TGTGCCAGCAGTTACGGCGGAGCGATAACCTACGAGCAGTACTTC. Its protein is CASSYGGAITYEQYF. The J gene is TRBJ2-7, the V gene TRBV6-5; D gene uncertain. CDR1 and CDR2 (germline): MNHEY, SVGAGI. The V gene lost 2 bases and the J gene lost 2 bases, with 13 bases spanning the gap. The length of the CDR3 is 15 residues.